This T cell receptor (beta chain) was sequenced during a study of blood T cell repertoires in COVID-19. Whole-study context: COVID-19 samples, acute and convalescent, were from the United States, Italy and Spain. T cells, B-cell-depleted T cells, or PBMCs provided the cDNA or gDNA that served as material.

Repertoires were generated with immunoSEQ multiplex PCR, while TCRdb's copy carries only in-frame clones and drops some. The data contain 310,000 or so clones, approximately 86% of them singletons. The V gene lost 9 bases and the J gene lost 1 base, with 13 bases spanning the gap. This CDR3 region has 13 residues. The sequenced sample consisted of peripheral blood. This sequence was found in a man aged 70-80 years with acute or convalescent COVID-19. The chain is built from TRBV12-3 or TRBV12-4 and TRBJ2-7, with a possible D match to TRBD2 (5 bases). In DNA form, the CDR3 reads TGTGCCAGTAAGGGATGGGAGTCCTACGAGCAGTACTTC. Amino acids: CASKGWESYEQYF.